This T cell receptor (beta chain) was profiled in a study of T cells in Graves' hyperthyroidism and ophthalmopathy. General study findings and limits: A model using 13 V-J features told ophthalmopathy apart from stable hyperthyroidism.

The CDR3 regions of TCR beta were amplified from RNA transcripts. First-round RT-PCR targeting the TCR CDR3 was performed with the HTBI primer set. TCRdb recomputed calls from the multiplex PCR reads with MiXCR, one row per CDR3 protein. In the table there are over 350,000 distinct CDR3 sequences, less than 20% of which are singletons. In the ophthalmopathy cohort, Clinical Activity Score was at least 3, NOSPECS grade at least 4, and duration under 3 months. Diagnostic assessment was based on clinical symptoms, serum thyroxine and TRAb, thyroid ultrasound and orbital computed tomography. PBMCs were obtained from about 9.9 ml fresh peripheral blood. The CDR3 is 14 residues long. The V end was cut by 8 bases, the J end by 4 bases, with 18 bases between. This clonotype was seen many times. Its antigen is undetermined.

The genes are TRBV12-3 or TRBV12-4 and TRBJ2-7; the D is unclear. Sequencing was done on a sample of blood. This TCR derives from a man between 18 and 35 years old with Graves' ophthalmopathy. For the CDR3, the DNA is TGTGCCAGCGGCCCGGGTGGTGTTATATACGAGCAGTACTTC. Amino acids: CASGPGGVIYEQYF.